Listed below are T cell receptor beta chains from one sample, sequenced in a study of cytomegalovirus exposure and HLA in healthy donors. Method: immunoSEQ multiplex PCR; TCRdb's copy keeps in-frame clones and lacks some. The sample lists some 41,000 clones; roughly 93% were seen once. Sequencing was carried out using PBMCs. Receptors originate from a woman aged 18-29 years in good health and CMV-seronegative. Both conserved end residues are part of each CDR3. Each record gives: D gene, J gene, V gene, clone size, CDR3 DNA, CDR3 protein. A D gene is named only where the DNA matches it firmly. The size of a clone is reported for some rows only, either as once, few or many, or as a class for expanded clones.

d_gene: -; j_gene: TRBJ2-6; v_gene: TRBV11-2; abundance: -; CDR3nt: TGTGCCAGCAGCTTTGCGTACTCTGGGGCCAACGTCCTGACTTTC; CDR3aa: CASSFAYSGANVLTF
d_gene: -; j_gene: TRBJ1-3; v_gene: TRBV9; abundance: -; CDR3nt: TGTGCCCTCCCTCCTGGAAACACCATATATTTT; CDR3aa: CALPPGNTIYF
d_gene: TRBD2; j_gene: TRBJ2-3; v_gene: TRBV5-1; abundance: -; CDR3nt: TGCGCCAGCAGCGAGACTAGCGTAAGGACAGATACGCAGTATTTT; CDR3aa: CASSETSVRTDTQYF
d_gene: TRBD1; j_gene: TRBJ2-7; v_gene: TRBV19; abundance: once; CDR3nt: TGTGCCACCGGACAGGGGACCCACGAGCAGTACTTC; CDR3aa: CATGQGTHEQYF
d_gene: TRBD2; j_gene: TRBJ2-7; v_gene: TRBV6-5; abundance: -; CDR3nt: TGTGCCAGCAGTTACGGGGTAGCGGGGTCCGAGCAGTACTTC; CDR3aa: CASSYGVAGSEQYF
d_gene: -; j_gene: TRBJ1-1; v_gene: TRBV12-5; abundance: -; CDR3nt: TGTGCTAGTGGTTTCAGGGGCAGGGGCACTGAAGCTTTCTTT; CDR3aa: CASGFRGRGTEAFF
d_gene: -; j_gene: TRBJ2-7; v_gene: TRBV30; abundance: -; CDR3nt: TGTGCCTGGAGGGACTTTCCAGCCTACGAGCAGTACTTC; CDR3aa: CAWRDFPAYEQYF
d_gene: -; j_gene: TRBJ2-7; v_gene: TRBV19; abundance: -; CDR3nt: TGTGCCAGTAGTAACCACGGGTCCTACGAGCAGTACTTC; CDR3aa: CASSNHGSYEQYF
d_gene: -; j_gene: TRBJ2-7; v_gene: TRBV6-5; abundance: -; CDR3nt: TGTGCCAGCAGGGAGAGTCTTTCGTCCTACGAGCAGTACTTC; CDR3aa: CASRESLSSYEQYF
d_gene: TRBD1; j_gene: TRBJ1-1; v_gene: TRBV5-1; abundance: -; CDR3nt: TGCGCCAGCAGCTTGGGGGGACAGGGACCGAACACTGAAGCTTTCTTT; CDR3aa: CASSLGGQGPNTEAFF
d_gene: TRBD2; j_gene: TRBJ2-5; v_gene: TRBV19; abundance: -; CDR3nt: TGTGCCAGTAGTAAAACGACCGGGACTAGCGAAGAGACCCAGTACTTC; CDR3aa: CASSKTTGTSEETQYF
d_gene: -; j_gene: TRBJ2-1; v_gene: TRBV11-2; abundance: -; CDR3nt: TGTGCCAGCAGCTTAGACGGTGGGGCTAGCGTGTCTTTCTACAATGAGCAGTTCTTC; CDR3aa: CASSLDGGASVSFYNEQFF
d_gene: TRBD2; j_gene: TRBJ2-7; v_gene: TRBV6-1; abundance: once; CDR3nt: TGTGCCAGCAGTGAAGGTAGCGGGAGCTCCTACGAGCAGTACTTC; CDR3aa: CASSEGSGSSYEQYF
d_gene: -; j_gene: TRBJ2-5; v_gene: TRBV18; abundance: once; CDR3nt: TGTGCGACCGATTCCCCAGGGGCAGAGACCCAGTACTTC; CDR3aa: CATDSPGAETQYF
d_gene: TRBD1; j_gene: TRBJ1-6; v_gene: TRBV15; abundance: -; CDR3nt: TGTGCCACCAGCGGGGGACAGGGGAATTCTCCCCTCCACTTT; CDR3aa: CATSGGQGNSPLHF
d_gene: -; j_gene: TRBJ2-5; v_gene: TRBV9; abundance: -; CDR3nt: TGTGCCAGCAGCCCCTGGGCCGGGGGCCAAGAGACCCAGTACTTC; CDR3aa: CASSPWAGGQETQYF
d_gene: -; j_gene: TRBJ1-5; v_gene: TRBV5-4; abundance: -; CDR3nt: TGTGCCAGCAGCATGGACAGCAGATTTAATCAGCCCCAGCATTTT; CDR3aa: CASSMDSRFNQPQHF
d_gene: -; j_gene: TRBJ1-2; v_gene: TRBV11-1; abundance: -; CDR3nt: TGTGCCAGCACCGAAAGGGGCCGTAACTATGGCTACACCTTC; CDR3aa: CASTERGRNYGYTF
d_gene: TRBD1; j_gene: TRBJ1-2; v_gene: TRBV6-1; abundance: -; CDR3nt: TGTGCCAGCAGTCTACCGGGACAGGGAAGCTATGGCTACACCTTC; CDR3aa: CASSLPGQGSYGYTF
d_gene: -; j_gene: TRBJ2-7; v_gene: TRBV6-1; abundance: -; CDR3nt: TGTGCCAGCAGTGCCCTTTTCTACGAGCAGTACTTC; CDR3aa: CASSALFYEQYF
d_gene: TRBD1; j_gene: TRBJ2-5; v_gene: TRBV5-5; abundance: -; CDR3nt: TGTGCCAGCAGGGGACAGTCGCAAGAGACCCAGTACTTC; CDR3aa: CASRGQSQETQYF
d_gene: TRBD1; j_gene: TRBJ1-6; v_gene: TRBV27; abundance: few; CDR3nt: TGTGCCAGCAGTCCTGACAGGGCTAAGCTCCACTTT; CDR3aa: CASSPDRAKLHF
d_gene: -; j_gene: TRBJ2-7; v_gene: TRBV19; abundance: -; CDR3nt: TGTGCCAGTAGTACTACGGGGGGCACGACCTACGAGCAGTACTTC; CDR3aa: CASSTTGGTTYEQYF
d_gene: TRBD1; j_gene: TRBJ2-7; v_gene: TRBV19; abundance: once; CDR3nt: TGTGCCAGCAAAAAGGGACAGGGGGGCACCTACGAGCAGTACTTC; CDR3aa: CASKKGQGGTYEQYF
d_gene: TRBD1; j_gene: TRBJ2-3; v_gene: TRBV6-6; abundance: -; CDR3nt: TGTGCCAGCCTCCCGACAGGGGATCCCCCAGATACGCAGTATTTT; CDR3aa: CASLPTGDPPDTQYF
d_gene: -; j_gene: TRBJ2-7; v_gene: TRBV2; abundance: -; CDR3nt: TGTGCCAGCAGCGAAGCCAGCTACGAGCAGTACTTC; CDR3aa: CASSEASYEQYF
d_gene: TRBD2; j_gene: TRBJ2-1; v_gene: TRBV5-8; abundance: -; CDR3nt: TGTGCCAGCAGTCATCGACTAGCGGGGTACTACAATGAGCAGTTCTTC; CDR3aa: CASSHRLAGYYNEQFF
d_gene: TRBD1; j_gene: TRBJ2-7; v_gene: TRBV28; abundance: -; CDR3nt: TGTGCCACGAGACAGGGGACCTACGAGCAGTACTTC; CDR3aa: CATRQGTYEQYF
d_gene: -; j_gene: TRBJ1-1; v_gene: TRBV5-6; abundance: once; CDR3nt: TGTGCCAGCAGCTGGGGCAGTGAAGCTTTCTTT; CDR3aa: CASSWGSEAFF
d_gene: TRBD2; j_gene: TRBJ2-2; v_gene: TRBV19; abundance: -; CDR3nt: TGTGCCAGTTCACTAGCGGGGCTGAGGGGGGAGCTGTTTTTT; CDR3aa: CASSLAGLRGELFF
d_gene: TRBD1; j_gene: TRBJ1-2; v_gene: TRBV10-3; abundance: -; CDR3nt: TGTGCCATCAGTGAACCAGGGGGCGCTTGGGGCTACACCTTC; CDR3aa: CAISEPGGAWGYTF
d_gene: -; j_gene: TRBJ1-1; v_gene: TRBV28; abundance: -; CDR3nt: TGTGCCATCCCCTTTACCAGGCGCACTGAAGCTTTCTTT; CDR3aa: CAIPFTRRTEAFF
d_gene: TRBD1; j_gene: TRBJ2-2; v_gene: TRBV5-6; abundance: -; CDR3nt: TGTGCCAGCAGCTTGCTACAGGGGGCAGGAACCGGGGAGCTGTTTTTT; CDR3aa: CASSLLQGAGTGELFF
d_gene: TRBD1; j_gene: TRBJ1-1; v_gene: TRBV5-5; abundance: -; CDR3nt: TGTGCCAGCAGCCCCACCGGGACAGGGTACAACACTGAAGCTTTCTTT; CDR3aa: CASSPTGTGYNTEAFF
d_gene: TRBD2; j_gene: TRBJ2-3; v_gene: TRBV7-9; abundance: -; CDR3nt: TGTGCCACGGGGGGAGGAGATACGCAGTATTTT; CDR3aa: CATGGGDTQYF
d_gene: TRBD1; j_gene: TRBJ2-1; v_gene: TRBV25-1; abundance: -; CDR3nt: TGTGCCAGCAGACATGGACAGGGCCTGTACAATGAGCAGTTCTTC; CDR3aa: CASRHGQGLYNEQFF
d_gene: TRBD1; j_gene: TRBJ2-5; v_gene: TRBV15; abundance: -; CDR3nt: TGTGCCACCAGCAGAGGAGGCAGGGGGCAAGAGACCCAGTACTTC; CDR3aa: CATSRGGRGQETQYF
d_gene: TRBD2; j_gene: TRBJ2-2; v_gene: TRBV11-2; abundance: -; CDR3nt: TGTGCCAGCAGCTCACTCGTTCCCCCTAGCGGGAAATCCCCCGGGGAGCTGTTTTTT; CDR3aa: CASSSLVPPSGKSPGELFF
d_gene: -; j_gene: TRBJ2-3; v_gene: TRBV4-1; abundance: once; CDR3nt: TGCGCCAGCAGCCAAAATCGGATAGGGGGGGCCTCAAGCACAGATACGCAGTATTTT; CDR3aa: CASSQNRIGGASSTDTQYF
d_gene: TRBD2; j_gene: TRBJ2-3; v_gene: TRBV2; abundance: -; CDR3nt: TGTGCCAGCTCTCGGGGGGGCACAGATACGCAGTATTTT; CDR3aa: CASSRGGTDTQYF
d_gene: -; j_gene: TRBJ1-5; v_gene: TRBV11-2; abundance: -; CDR3nt: TGTGCCAGCAGCTTATCAGGGCCTCCTAATCAGCCCCAGCATTTT; CDR3aa: CASSLSGPPNQPQHF
d_gene: TRBD1; j_gene: TRBJ1-5; v_gene: TRBV6-1; abundance: -; CDR3nt: TGTGCCAGCAGTGAGACAGGGTCGAGCAATCAGCCCCAGCATTTT; CDR3aa: CASSETGSSNQPQHF
d_gene: TRBD1; j_gene: TRBJ1-2; v_gene: TRBV29-1; abundance: -; CDR3nt: TGCAGCGCGGGCATAAAAACTGAGGGACAGGGGTTTAACTATGGCTACACCTTC; CDR3aa: CSAGIKTEGQGFNYGYTF
d_gene: TRBD1; j_gene: TRBJ1-2; v_gene: TRBV19; abundance: -; CDR3nt: TGTGCCAGTAGCCTCGACAGGGTCTATGGCTACACCTTC; CDR3aa: CASSLDRVYGYTF
d_gene: TRBD2; j_gene: TRBJ2-1; v_gene: TRBV19; abundance: -; CDR3nt: TGTGCCAGTGGGACTAGCGGGGCAATGTACAATGAGCAGTTCTTC; CDR3aa: CASGTSGAMYNEQFF
d_gene: -; j_gene: TRBJ2-5; v_gene: TRBV4-1; abundance: -; CDR3nt: TGCGCCAGCAGCCAAGTTACACAGGTCGGAGAGACCCAGTACTTC; CDR3aa: CASSQVTQVGETQYF
d_gene: -; j_gene: TRBJ2-1; v_gene: TRBV5-1; abundance: -; CDR3nt: TGCGCCAGCAGCTTGGGGCCGGGCAATGAGCAGTTCTTC; CDR3aa: CASSLGPGNEQFF